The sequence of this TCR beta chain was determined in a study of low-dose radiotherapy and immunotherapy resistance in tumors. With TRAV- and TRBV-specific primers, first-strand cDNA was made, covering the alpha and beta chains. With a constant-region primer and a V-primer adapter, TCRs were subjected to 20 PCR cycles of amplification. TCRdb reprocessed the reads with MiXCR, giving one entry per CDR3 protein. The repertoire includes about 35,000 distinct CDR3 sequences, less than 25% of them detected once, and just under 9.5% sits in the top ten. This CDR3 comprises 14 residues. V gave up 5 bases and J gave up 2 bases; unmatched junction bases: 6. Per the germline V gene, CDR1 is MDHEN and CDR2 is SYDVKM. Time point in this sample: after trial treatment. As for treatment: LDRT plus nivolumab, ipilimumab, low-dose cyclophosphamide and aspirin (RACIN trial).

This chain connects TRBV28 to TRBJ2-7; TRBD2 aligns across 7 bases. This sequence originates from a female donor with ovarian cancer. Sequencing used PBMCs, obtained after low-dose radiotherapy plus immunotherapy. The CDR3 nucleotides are TGTGCCAGCAGTCCACTAGCGCCAACCTACGAGCAGTACTTC. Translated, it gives CASSPLAPTYEQYF.